Sequencing of this TCR beta chain was carried out in a study of T cell responses to AZD1222 COVID-19 vaccine. This table comes from immunoSEQ multiplex PCR, and its TCRdb copy is limited to in-frame clones, with some not included. The table shows approximately 180,000 clones, with 70% to 90% occurring only once. Germline assignment: CDR1 SGHTS and CDR2 YDEGEE. V was trimmed by 7 bases and J by 4 bases, leaving 18 bases between them. This CDR3 is 14 amino acids long. This chain connects TRBV5-8 to TRBJ2-7; maybe TRBD2 (6 bases). The TCR was taken from an adult in good health. The sequenced sample was peripheral blood, obtained on day 0 of AZD1222 vaccination. The DNA of the CDR3 is TGTGCCAGCTCACTCGGGAGAGGCGGTTACGAGCAGTACTTC. Translating it yields CASSLGRGGYEQYF.